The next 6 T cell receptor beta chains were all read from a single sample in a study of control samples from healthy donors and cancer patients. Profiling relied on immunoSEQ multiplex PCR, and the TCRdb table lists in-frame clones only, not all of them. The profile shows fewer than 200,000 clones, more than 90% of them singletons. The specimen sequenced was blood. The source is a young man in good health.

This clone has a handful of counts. This CDR3 reads CASDRDRGVGYTF. Here the CDR3 DNA reads TGTGCCAGCGACCGGGACAGGGGTGTTGGCTACACCTTC. The chain carries TRBV2 and TRBJ1-2, with 10 bases identical to TRBD1. Per the germline V gene, CDR1 is SNHLY and CDR2 is FYNNEI. The CDR3 spans 13 residues. Losses at the gene ends were 8 bases for V and 7 bases for J; bases not matched to a gene: 7.

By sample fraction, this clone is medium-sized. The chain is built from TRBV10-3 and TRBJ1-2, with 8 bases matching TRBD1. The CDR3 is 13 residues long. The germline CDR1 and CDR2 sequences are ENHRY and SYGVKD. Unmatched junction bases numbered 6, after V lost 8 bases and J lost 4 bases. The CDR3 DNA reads TGTGCCATCTCCGGGACAGGCTCCTATGGCTACACCTTC. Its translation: CAISGTGSYGYTF.

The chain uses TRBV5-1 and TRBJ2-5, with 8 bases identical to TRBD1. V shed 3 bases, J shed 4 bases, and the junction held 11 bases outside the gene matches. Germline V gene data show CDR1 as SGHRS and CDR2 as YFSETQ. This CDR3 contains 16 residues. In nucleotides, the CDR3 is TGCGCCAGCAGCTCGAAGACAGGGGTGACGGGAGAGACCCAGTACTTC. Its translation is CASSSKTGVTGETQYF.

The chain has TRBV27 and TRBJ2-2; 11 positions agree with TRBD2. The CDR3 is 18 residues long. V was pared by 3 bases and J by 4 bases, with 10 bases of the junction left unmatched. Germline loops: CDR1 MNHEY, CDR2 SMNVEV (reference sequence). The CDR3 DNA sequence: TGTGCCAGCAGTTTCGAGACTAGCGGGATGGGAGCCACCGGGGAGCTGTTTTTT. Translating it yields CASSFETSGMGATGELFF.

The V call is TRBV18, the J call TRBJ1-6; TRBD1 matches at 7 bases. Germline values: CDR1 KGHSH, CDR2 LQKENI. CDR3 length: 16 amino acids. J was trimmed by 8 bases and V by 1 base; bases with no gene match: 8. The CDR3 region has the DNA TGTGCCAGCTCACCACGGGAACAGGGGTGGCATTCACCCCTCCACTTT. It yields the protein CASSPREQGWHSPLHF.

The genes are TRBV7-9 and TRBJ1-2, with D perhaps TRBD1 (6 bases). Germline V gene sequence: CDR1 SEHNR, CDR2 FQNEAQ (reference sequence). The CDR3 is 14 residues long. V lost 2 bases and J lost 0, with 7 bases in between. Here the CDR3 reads CASSLSGANYGYTF. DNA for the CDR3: TGTGCCAGCAGCTTATCAGGGGCTAACTATGGCTACACCTTC.